The text below deals with one TCR beta chain. J was trimmed by 5 bases and V by 5 bases; bases with no gene match: 5. Germline V gene lookup returns CDR1 SGHNT and CDR2 YENEEA. The CDR3 loop spans 14 amino acids. Only in-frame clones appear in the TCRdb table, and some are missing; sequencing was by immunoSEQ multiplex PCR. The profile shows roughly 350,000 clones, 80% to 95% of them singletons. Participants had their cohort set by participant-reported clinical history. This entry is derived from a study of blood T cell repertoires in COVID-19. Across the study: Some COVID-19 samples were acute and others convalescent; all came from the United States, Italy and Spain.

The source is a woman between 25 and 40 years old who had recovered from COVID-19. The chain joins TRBV11-3 to TRBJ2-1; TRBD2 agrees at 8 bases. Sequenced input: PBMCs or T cells enriched from blood (not recorded which). The chain's CDR3 is CASSRTSLHNEQFF. The CDR3 region has the DNA TGTGCCAGCAGCCGGACTAGCCTACACAATGAGCAGTTCTTC.